This entry lists 32 T cell receptor beta chains sequenced from one sample in a study of technical replicates of blood from a handful of donors. TCRdb's copy holds only in-frame clones and misses some; the assay was immunoSEQ multiplex PCR. The sample carries approximately 79,000 clones, nearly 95% recorded once. Sequenced sample: T cells isolated from PBMCs. The source of these receptors is a human donor in good health.

V gene TRBV6-1 combines with J gene TRBJ2-7; D uncertain. This CDR3 comprises 12 residues. In germline, CDR1 is MNHNS, CDR2 SASEGT. Between the trimmed V and J ends, which lost 0 bases and 6 bases, there was a span of 6 bases. CDR3 DNA: TGTGCCAGCAGTGAAGCGGAGCTCGAGCAGTACTTC. Translation: CASSEAELEQYF.

The chain combines TRBV27 with TRBJ2-7, with 7 bases fitting TRBD2. This CDR3 contains 14 residues. J was trimmed by 1 base and V by 6 bases; bases with no gene match: 6. CDR1 and CDR2 from the germline V gene are MNHEY and SMNVEV (reference sequence). CDR3 loop: CASSLGRRSYEQYF. In DNA, the CDR3 is TGTGCCAGCAGCCTCGGGAGGCGTTCCTACGAGCAGTACTTC.

The rearrangement joins TRBV9 to TRBJ2-3; D may be TRBD2 (6 bases). The germline gives CDR1 SGDLS, CDR2 YYNGEE. CDR3 length: 15 amino acids. The germline V and J ends were trimmed by 4 bases and 2 bases, with 14 bases remaining between them. The CDR3 sequence: CASSQYSGLTDTQYF. Written as DNA, the CDR3 is TGTGCCAGCAGCCAATATAGCGGACTCACAGATACGCAGTATTTT.

This clone was seen a single time. The gene calls are TRBV6-1 and TRBJ1-2, with D possibly being TRBD1 (5 bases). The CDR3 extends over 12 amino acids. Germline V gene data show CDR1 as MNHNS and CDR2 as SASEGT. Trimming left V 5 bases short and J 8 bases short, with 12 bases between. Written as DNA, the CDR3 is TGTGCCAGCAGTTTAACATGGGGCGGCTACACCTTC. This translates into CASSLTWGGYTF.

The rearrangement uses TRBV6-5 and TRBJ2-5, with D possibly matching TRBD1 (5 bases). The CDR3 loop spans 15 amino acids. The germline V gene has CDR1 MNHEY and CDR2 SVGAGI. V dropped 3 bases and J dropped 2 bases, with 13 bases sitting between them. CDR3 protein: CASSYGWAGQETQYF. CDR3 coding DNA: TGTGCCAGCAGTTATGGGTGGGCAGGGCAAGAGACCCAGTACTTC.

The V and J genes are TRBV19 and TRBJ2-3; TRBD2 is a possible D gene (6 bases). Germline lookup yields CDR1 LNHDA and CDR2 SQIVND (reference sequence). CDR3 length: 16 amino acids. Trimming shortened V by 6 bases and J by 6 bases, and 22 bases separated the two germline ends. The CDR3 loop reads CASSSDWDFISDTQYF. The CDR3 DNA reads TGTGCCAGTAGCTCGGACTGGGACTTTATTTCCGATACGCAGTATTTT.

The chain combines TRBV13 with TRBJ2-3, with TRBD2 matching 7 bases. In germline, CDR1 is PRHDT, CDR2 FYEKMQ (reference sequence). V gave up 1 base and J gave up 2 bases; unmatched junction bases: 18. The CDR3 covers 20 residues. DNA of the CDR3: TGTGCCAGCAGCTTAGAGAGGCTAGCGGCAACATTTAAAGACACAGATACGCAGTATTTT. As protein: CASSLERLAATFKDTDTQYF.

This clone appeared once. V usage is TRBV4-2 and J usage is TRBJ2-7; D is unclear. This CDR3 contains 12 residues. The V end was cut by 1 base, the J end by 3 bases, with 4 bases between. The germline CDR1 and CDR2 sequences are LGHNA and YNFKEQ. CDR3 nucleotide sequence: TGTGCCAGCAGCCAAGGTAGCTACGAGCAGTACTTC. Its protein product is CASSQGSYEQYF.

The chain links TRBV5-4 to TRBJ2-4; D unclear. V shed 0 bases and J shed 0 bases, with 13 bases lying between them. The CDR3 extends over 17 amino acids. The V gene's germline CDR1 is SGHNT and CDR2 YYREEE (reference sequence). CDR3 amino acids: CASSLGDTTLAKNIQYF. The CDR3 nucleotides are TGTGCCAGCAGCTTGGGAGACACAACCCTAGCCAAAAACATTCAGTACTTC.

The J gene is TRBJ2-1, the V gene TRBV19; a weak D match, TRBD1 (5 bases). Germline-derived CDR1 and CDR2 are LNHDA and SQIVND (reference sequence). The CDR3 is made up of 15 amino acids. Trimming shortened V by 0 bases and J by 6 bases, and 12 bases separated the two germline ends. CDR3 region: CASSIDTDIINEQFF. CDR3 nucleotide sequence: TGTGCCAGTAGTATAGATACGGACATTATCAATGAGCAGTTCTTC.

The rearrangement uses TRBV28 and TRBJ2-7; 8 positions agree with TRBD2. Germline CDR1 reads MDHEN; CDR2 reads SYDVKM. The CDR3 spans 14 residues. The trim removed 3 bases at V and 6 bases at J, leaving 7 bases unmatched. This CDR3 reads CASSFGGAGVEQYF. The CDR3 coding sequence is TGTGCCAGCAGTTTCGGGGGGGCCGGGGTCGAGCAGTACTTC.

V gene TRBV5-4 combines with J gene TRBJ2-3, with D uncertain. The ends were cut back, 0 bases at V and 4 bases at J, with 6 bases in the middle. CDR1 SGHNT and CDR2 YYREEE come from the germline V gene (reference sequence). The CDR3 totals 13 residues. The CDR3 protein is CASSLVASDTQYF. The CDR3, as DNA: TGTGCCAGCAGCTTGGTGGCCTCAGATACGCAGTATTTT. Drawing the rest from reference TRBV5-4 and TRBJ2-3, the complete variable domain is ETGVTQSPTHLIKTRGQQVTLRCSSQSGHNTVSWYQQALGQGPQFIFQYYREEENGRGNFPPRFSGLQFPNYSSELNVNALELDDSALYLCASSLVASDTQYFGPGTRLTVL.

Notes on this clone: The same CDR3 can be traced to other DNA sequences in this sample. This chain uses TRBV7-2 with TRBJ2-7; no clear D gene. CDR3 size: 12 residues. Looked up from germline, CDR1 is SGHTA and CDR2 is FQGNSA. Trimming stripped 2 bases from V and 4 bases from J, with 6 bases between. As DNA, the CDR3 is TGTGCCAGCAGCTTAACTGGTTACGAGCAGTACTTC. Its protein product is CASSLTGYEQYF.

This clone was counted only a few times. The V gene is TRBV19, the J gene TRBJ1-2, with D tentatively TRBD1 (5 bases). Germline V gives CDR1 LNHDA, CDR2 SQIVND (reference sequence). Trimming left V 4 bases short and J 5 bases short, with 5 bases between. The CDR3 runs 11 residues. The CDR3 DNA follows: TGTGCCAGTAGTACAGGGTATGGCTACACCTTC. Amino acid sequence: CASSTGYGYTF.

The chain is built from TRBV7-9 and TRBJ1-1; D gene unclear. CDR3 size: 13 residues. Per germline, CDR1 SEHNR and CDR2 FQNEAQ (reference sequence). With 5 bases removed from V and 3 bases from J, the gap between germline ends came to 10 bases. The CDR3 nucleotides are TGTGCCAGCAGCCCTACGTACGACACTGAAGCTTTCTTT. This gives the protein CASSPTYDTEAFF.

This chain connects TRBV11-2 to TRBJ2-1, with a possible D match to TRBD2 (5 bases). Germline V CDR1 and CDR2: SGHAT, FQNNGV. This CDR3 contains 11 residues. Trimming took off 8 bases at V and 8 bases at J, with 10 bases between the two ends. This chain's CDR3 is CASRRAYEQFF. In DNA form, the CDR3 reads TGTGCCAGCCGGCGGGCCTATGAGCAGTTCTTC.

The chain joins TRBV30 to TRBJ2-2, with D possibly being TRBD2 (5 bases). CDR3 length: 14 amino acids. Trimming took off 2 bases at V and 1 base at J, with 8 bases between the two ends. In germline, CDR1 is GTSNPN, CDR2 SVGIG (reference sequence). The CDR3 nucleotides read TGTGCCTGGAGTTTAAGCGGGAACACCGGGGAGCTGTTTTTT. It is translated as CAWSLSGNTGELFF.

The chain combines TRBV10-3 with TRBJ1-2; possibly TRBD1 for D (6 bases). The CDR3 consists of 13 residues. Trimming took 2 bases from V and 5 from J, leaving 9 bases between them. Germline V CDR1 and CDR2: ENHRY, SYGVKD. The DNA of the CDR3 is TGTGCCATCAGTGAGGGTCAGGGGTATGGCTACACCTTC. As protein: CAISEGQGYGYTF.

The chain has TRBV4-3 and TRBJ2-3; D not certain. V dropped 2 bases and J dropped 2 bases, with 11 bases sitting between them. The germline CDR1 and CDR2 sequences are LGHNA and YSLEER. This CDR3 contains 15 residues. CDR3 amino acids: CASSQWVEVTDTQYF. In DNA, the CDR3 is TGCGCCAGCAGCCAATGGGTAGAGGTCACAGATACGCAGTATTTT.

The rearrangement links TRBV4-3 to TRBJ1-3; D not certain. Trimming took off 0 bases at V and 0 bases at J, with 6 bases between the two ends. The CDR3 consists of 15 residues. Germline V gene data show CDR1 as LGHNA and CDR2 as YSLEER. CDR3 sequence: CASSQDPSSGNTIYF. The CDR3 DNA reads as TGCGCCAGCAGCCAAGACCCTAGCTCTGGAAACACCATATATTTT.

This clone was recorded only once. The chain joins TRBV7-9 to TRBJ2-3; TRBD2 matches 14 bases. The CDR3 length is 19 residues. CDR1 SEHNR and CDR2 FQNEAQ come from the germline V gene (reference sequence). The trim removed 8 bases at V and 6 bases at J, leaving 19 bases unmatched. The CDR3 region is CASSLDSGTSGRRSDTQYF. CDR3 DNA sequence: TGTGCCAGCTCTTTGGACAGCGGGACTAGCGGGAGAAGGTCGGATACGCAGTATTTT.

This chain links TRBV14 with TRBJ2-7, with 9 bases lining up with TRBD2. J lost 9 bases, V lost 4 bases, and 16 bases had no gene match. From germline, CDR1 is SGHDN and CDR2 FVKESK. The CDR3 has 16 residues. CDR3 amino acids: CASSPPFWLAGWGQYF. Written as DNA, the CDR3 is TGTGCCAGCAGCCCCCCCTTCTGGCTAGCGGGATGGGGGCAGTACTTC. Looking up the rest from reference TRBV14 and TRBJ2-7 gives the full variable domain: EAGVTQFPSHSVIEKGQTVTLRCDPISGHDNLYWYRRVMGKEIKFLLHFVKESKQDESGMPNNRFLAERTGGTYSTLKVQPAELEDSGVYFCASSPPFWLAGWGQYFGPGTRLTVT.

The chain employs TRBV7-6 and TRBJ2-3; tentative D call: TRBD2 (5 bases). Trimming shortened V by 8 bases and J by 5 bases, and 17 bases separated the two germline ends. Germline V gene data show CDR1 as SGHVS and CDR2 as FNYEAQ. The CDR3 totals 14 residues. The CDR3 DNA is TGTGCCAGCTACGGTAGCTCCGAGGGAGATACGCAGTATTTT. Translation gives CASYGSSEGDTQYF. Variable domain in full (rest from reference TRBV7-6 and TRBJ2-3): GAGVSQSPRYKVTKRGQDVALRCDPISGHVSLYWYRQALGQGPEFLTYFNYEAQQDKSGLPNDRFSAERPEGSISTLTIQRTEQRDSAMYRCASYGSSEGDTQYFGPGTRLTVL.

This clone came up once. The same CDR3 can be traced to other DNA sequences in this sample. This sequence joins TRBV6-5 and TRBJ2-7, with D unresolved. The CDR3 extends over 13 amino acids. Per germline, CDR1 MNHEY and CDR2 SVGAGI. Trimming cost V 2 bases and J 0 bases, with 5 bases left between them. As DNA, the CDR3 is TGTGCCAGCAGTTACCGCGACTCCTACGAGCAGTACTTC. Amino acids: CASSYRDSYEQYF.

The chain employs TRBV19 and TRBJ1-5; D possibly corresponds to TRBD1 (5 bases). The length of the CDR3 is 19 residues. The germline V and J ends were trimmed by 6 bases and 9 bases, with 33 bases remaining between them. Germline lookup yields CDR1 LNHDA and CDR2 SQIVND (reference sequence). For the CDR3, the DNA is TGTGCCAGTAGGTTGGCAGGGCATGAATCAGCCCCTCTTTCTTGGCCCCAGCATTTT. This codes for CASRLAGHESAPLSWPQHF.

The chain recombines TRBV4-1 with TRBJ1-1, with 7 positions matching TRBD1. There are 15 residues in the CDR3. Per the germline V gene, CDR1 is MGHRA and CDR2 is YSYEKL. The V and J ends lost 3 bases and 5 bases, in that order; junction bases with no gene match: 9. This CDR3 reads CASSHDREVKTEAFF. CDR3 DNA sequence: TGCGCCAGCAGCCATGACAGGGAGGTTAAAACTGAAGCTTTCTTT.

This clone appeared once. The chain has TRBV29-1 and TRBJ2-3; TRBD2 agrees at 7 bases. The junction had 15 bases not matched to a gene; V was cut back by 6 bases and J by 6 bases. Germline V lookup: CDR1 SQVTM, CDR2 ANQGSEA. This CDR3 is built from 15 residues. CDR3 DNA: TGCAGCGTCTCGCAAGAGGCGGGAGTTACCGATACGCAGTATTTT. It encodes CSVSQEAGVTDTQYF.

V and J are TRBV19 and TRBJ2-3, with a weak D call TRBD2 (5 bases). This CDR3 spans 15 amino acids. Trimming pared 8 bases from V and 2 bases from J, leaving 17 bases between. From germline, CDR1 is LNHDA and CDR2 SQIVND (reference sequence). Here the CDR3 DNA reads TGTGCCAGTCGTCTAGGACTCTTGGCCACAGATACGCAGTATTTT. This gives the protein CASRLGLLATDTQYF.

The rearrangement uses TRBV6-1 and TRBJ2-7, with D unresolved. CDR3 size: 11 residues. Deletions cut 7 bases from V and 7 bases from J, with 11 bases between. Germline assignment: CDR1 MNHNS and CDR2 SASEGT. The CDR3 region is CASTRTSEQYF. The DNA for the CDR3 is TGTGCCAGCACGAGAACCTCAGAGCAGTACTTC.

The chain links TRBV30 to TRBJ2-3, with D possibly matching TRBD2 (6 bases). Trimming took 0 bases from V and 3 from J, leaving 13 bases between them. The CDR3 totals 15 residues. Germline-derived CDR1 and CDR2 are GTSNPN and SVGIG (reference sequence). This CDR3 reads CAWSVLSGRTDTQYF. CDR3 sequence (DNA): TGTGCCTGGAGTGTACTCAGCGGGCGTACAGATACGCAGTATTTT.

The V call is TRBV28, the J call TRBJ2-2, with D possibly TRBD2 on 6 matching bases. CDR3 length: 13 residues. The germline V gene encodes CDR1 MDHEN and CDR2 SYDVKM. Trimming removed 5 bases from V and 6 bases from J, with 10 bases in between. DNA for the CDR3: TGTGCCAGCAGTCCAAGGAGGGCCGGGGAGCTGTTTTTT. Protein: CASSPRRAGELFF.

This clone showed up just a few times. V is TRBV30 and J is TRBJ2-1; tentative D call: TRBD1 (5 bases). The CDR3 is 11 residues long. Germline V lookup: CDR1 GTSNPN, CDR2 SVGIG (reference sequence). The V gene lost 3 bases and the J gene lost 7 bases, with 7 bases spanning the gap. The CDR3 is CAWRKGNEQFF. The CDR3 DNA reads TGTGCCTGGAGGAAGGGGAATGAGCAGTTCTTC. Complete variable domain (other parts from reference TRBV30 and TRBJ2-1): SQTIHQWPATLVQPVGSPLSLECTVEGTSNPNLYWYRQAAGRGLQLLFYSVGIGQISSEVPQNLSASRPQDRQFILSSKKLLLSDSGFYLCAWRKGNEQFFGPGTRLTVL.